This entry describes one T cell receptor (beta chain). Its antigen remains unknown. These data belong to a study of PD-1 blockade in classical Hodgkin lymphoma. Time point in this sample: cycle 4 day 1 (C4D1), after more than 5 weeks of nivolumab. All patients experienced relapse after autologous stem cell transplantation, and brentuximab vedotin exposure was variable. Sequencing used immunoSEQ multiplex PCR; TCRdb keeps in-frame clones, though not all of them. The sample has 75,000 to 95,000 clones, around 80% seen once. Findings of the study overall: Reported findings placed baseline TCR diversity lower in newly diagnosed patients (compared with healthy donors).

V was shortened by 4 bases and J by 0 bases, with 7 bases between the two germline ends. This CDR3 contains 14 residues. Germline V gene sequence: CDR1 SGHVS, CDR2 FQNEAQ. This receptor was obtained from a human donor with classical Hodgkin lymphoma. The chain recombines TRBV7-8 with TRBJ2-1; D remains unclear. The sample consisted of peripheral blood mononuclear cells (PBMCs), taken before the fourth cycle of nivolumab. The CDR3 nucleotides are TGTGCCAGCAGCTCCCCCGGCTCCTACAATGAGCAGTTCTTC. Amino acid sequence: CASSSPGSYNEQFF.